These 23 T cell receptor beta chains were sequenced from one sample in a study of shared clonotypes between healthy human individuals. Assay: immunoSEQ multiplex PCR; the TCRdb copy retains only in-frame clones and omits some. Among more than 2,000,000 clones listed, around 94% were seen once. Sequencing was performed on naive CD4+ T cells sorted from blood. The sample's subset: CD45RA+ positively selected. Source of these receptors: a man younger than 30 in good health.

The V gene is TRBV12-5, the J gene TRBJ2-7; D might be TRBD1 (5 bases). This CDR3 region has 15 residues. The V gene lost 2 bases and the J gene lost 3 bases, with 14 bases spanning the gap. The germline V gene has CDR1 LGHNT and CDR2 FRNRAP. This chain's CDR3 is CASGLFPNGHYEQYF. DNA of the CDR3: TGTGCTAGTGGTTTGTTTCCTAACGGACACTACGAGCAGTACTTC.

On this clone: This specimen includes other DNA sequences encoding the same CDR3. This rearrangement joins TRBV18 to TRBJ1-5; 9 nucleotides align to TRBD1. V trimming: 5 bases; J trimming: 7 bases; junction bases outside the gene matches: 6. This CDR3 has 14 residues. Per germline, CDR1 KGHSH and CDR2 LQKENI. CDR3 coding DNA: TGTGCCAGCTCAACGGGACAGGGCGGGCAGCCCCAGCATTTT. It yields the protein CASSTGQGGQPQHF. The variable domain in full, with the rest retrieved from reference TRBV18 and TRBJ1-5, is NAGVMQNPRHLVRRRGQEARLRCSPMKGHSHVYWYRQLPEEGLKFMVYLQKENIIDESGMPKERFSAEFPKEGPSILRIQQVVRGDSAAYFCASSTGQGGQPQHFGDGTRLSIL.

DNA for the CDR3: TGTGCCAGCAGCCCCCCTCAGGGGGCATGGAATGAGCAGTTCTTC. This codes for CASSPPQGAWNEQFF. The rearrangement links TRBV5-8 to TRBJ2-1, with 8 nucleotides matching TRBD1. The germline V gene has CDR1 SGHTS and CDR2 YDEGEE. Losses at the gene ends were 4 bases for V and 7 bases for J; bases not matched to a gene: 10. The CDR3 extends over 15 amino acids.

The chain links TRBV29-1 to TRBJ2-3; D may be TRBD2 (6 bases). The CDR3 length is 14 residues. The V and J ends lost 6 bases and 1 base respectively, with 14 bases between them. Germline V gene lookup returns CDR1 SQVTM and CDR2 ANQGSEA. The chain's CDR3 is CSVQRGIGTDTQYF. CDR3 sequence (DNA): TGCAGCGTCCAACGGGGGATCGGCACAGATACGCAGTATTTT.

This sequence joins TRBV7-2 and TRBJ2-5, with 13 bases aligning to TRBD2. This CDR3 contains 17 residues. Germline loops: CDR1 SGHTA, CDR2 FQGNSA. V shed 3 bases and J 5 bases; nucleotides not matched to a gene: 9. CDR3 loop: CASSFTSGRALLETQYF. Here the CDR3 DNA reads TGTGCCAGCAGCTTCACTAGCGGGAGGGCCCTTTTGGAGACCCAGTACTTC.

CDR3 amino acids: CAIRSSGELETQYF. The CDR3 nucleotides read TGTGCCATCAGGTCTAGCGGGGAGTTGGAGACCCAGTACTTC. This chain connects TRBV10-3 to TRBJ2-5; 9 nucleotides agree with TRBD2. V was clipped by 6 bases and J by 5 bases; unmatched bases: 7. This CDR3 has 14 residues. Germline V gives CDR1 ENHRY, CDR2 SYGVKD.

The rearrangement joins TRBV18 to TRBJ1-5; TRBD1 matches 7 bases. The CDR3 totals 16 residues. J gave up 3 bases and V 5 bases, and 10 bases lay outside the gene matches. Per the germline V gene, CDR1 is KGHSH and CDR2 is LQKENI. The DNA for the CDR3 is TGTGCCAGCTCAAGTCCCGGGACAGCCTTCAATCAGCCCCAGCATTTT. It translates to CASSSPGTAFNQPQHF.

The rearrangement joins TRBV7-3 to TRBJ1-1, with D possibly being TRBD1 (6 bases). The CDR3 is made up of 18 amino acids. The V gene's germline CDR1 is SGHTA and CDR2 FQGTGA. The V gene lost 1 base and the J gene lost 4 bases, with 22 bases spanning the gap. CDR3 sequence: CASSLKERGGKKTTEAFF. In nucleotides, the CDR3 is TGTGCCAGCAGCTTAAAGGAAAGGGGGGGCAAAAAGACCACTGAAGCTTTCTTT.

V usage is TRBV18 and J usage is TRBJ2-7, with TRBD1 matching over 12 bases. Germline assignment: CDR1 KGHSH and CDR2 LQKENI. The length of the CDR3 is 15 residues. V gave up 0 bases and J gave up 9 bases; unmatched junction bases: 6. CDR3 in amino acids: CASSPPGGQGARQYF. For the CDR3, the DNA is TGTGCCAGCTCACCACCGGGGGGACAGGGGGCTCGGCAGTACTTC.

The chain recombines TRBV2 with TRBJ2-3, with 8 bases identical to TRBD1. The V gene end was trimmed by 7 bases and the J gene end by 4 bases; junction bases not matched to a gene: 10. This CDR3 is built from 15 residues. Per germline, CDR1 SNHLY and CDR2 FYNNEI. CDR3 in DNA: TGTGCCAGCACCCGGCCCAGGGGGCAGGCAGATACGCAGTATTTT. Encoded protein: CASTRPRGQADTQYF.

This clone was seen just once. V gene TRBV9 combines with J gene TRBJ2-5, with D maybe TRBD2 (6 bases). This CDR3 is 16 amino acids long. Germline CDR1 and CDR2: SGDLS and YYNGEE. Trimming stripped 0 bases from V and 1 base from J, with 13 bases between. CDR3 coding DNA: TGTGCCAGCAGCGTAGCATCGAGGAGGGGCCAAGAGACCCAGTACTTC. As protein: CASSVASRRGQETQYF.

J is TRBJ1-1 and V is TRBV19; D remains unclear. Per the germline V gene, CDR1 is LNHDA and CDR2 is SQIVND (reference sequence). With 3 bases removed from V and 1 base from J, the gap between germline ends came to 15 bases. The CDR3 runs 16 residues. For the CDR3, the DNA is TGTGCCAGTAGTATTCTGAGGGCATCCCAGAACACTGAAGCTTTCTTT. It encodes CASSILRASQNTEAFF.

This clone was picked up a small number of times. Within the sample, other DNA sequences also encode this same CDR3. This sequence joins TRBV9 and TRBJ2-2; unclear D gene. Germline V lookup: CDR1 SGDLS, CDR2 YYNGEE. V was cut by 0 bases and J by 3 bases, with 6 bases left in between. This CDR3 spans 14 amino acids. In DNA form, the CDR3 reads TGTGCCAGCAGCGTAGCCGGGTACACCGGGGAGCTGTTTTTT. Protein sequence: CASSVAGYTGELFF.

V usage is TRBV11-2 and J usage is TRBJ2-3, with 7 nucleotides matching TRBD2. V dropped 3 bases and J dropped 6; count of bases not matched to a gene: 6. The length of the CDR3 is 14 residues. Germline V gene sequence: CDR1 SGHAT, CDR2 FQNNGV. The CDR3 DNA follows: TGTGCCAGCAGCTTGGGAGGGGCTCGGGATACGCAGTATTTT. Translating gives CASSLGGARDTQYF. The full variable domain, completed using reference TRBV11-2 and TRBJ2-3, is EAGVAQSPRYKIIEKRQSVAFWCNPISGHATLYWYQQILGQGPKLLIQFQNNGVVDDSQLPKDRFSAERLKGVDSTLKIQPAKLEDSAVYLCASSLGGARDTQYFGPGTRLTVL.

This sequence joins TRBV4-3 and TRBJ2-7, with D perhaps TRBD2 (6 bases). This CDR3 is built from 15 residues. V dropped 1 base and J dropped 3 bases, with 13 bases sitting between them. Germline CDR1 reads LGHNA; CDR2 reads YSLEER. CDR3 sequence (DNA): TGCGCCAGCAGCCAAGGTGGAGGGTTTGACTACGAGCAGTACTTC. Its protein is CASSQGGGFDYEQYF.

The CDR3 DNA reads as TGTGCCAGCAGTTACTCGACGGGTCCCGCTGAAGCTTTCTTT. Amino acids: CASSYSTGPAEAFF. The gene calls are TRBV6-5 and TRBJ1-1; D gene unclear. CDR1 and CDR2 from the germline V gene are MNHEY and SVGAGI. This CDR3 has 14 amino acids. V was pared by 0 bases and J by 6 bases, with 11 bases between.

On this clone itself: Other DNA sequences in this specimen translate into the identical CDR3. The rearrangement uses TRBV18 and TRBJ1-1, with 7 bases that match TRBD1. Per the germline V gene, CDR1 is KGHSH and CDR2 is LQKENI. The V and J ends lost 5 bases and 5 bases, in that order; junction bases with no gene match: 5. The CDR3 length is 13 residues. The CDR3 nucleotides read TGTGCCAGCTCAGCGACAGGGAGGACTGAAGCTTTCTTT. Translating gives CASSATGRTEAFF. The complete variable domain, with remaining parts taken from reference TRBV18 and TRBJ1-1, reads NAGVMQNPRHLVRRRGQEARLRCSPMKGHSHVYWYRQLPEEGLKFMVYLQKENIIDESGMPKERFSAEFPKEGPSILRIQQVVRGDSAAYFCASSATGRTEAFFGQGTRLTVV.

V gene TRBV9 combines with J gene TRBJ2-3, with unresolved D. This CDR3 has 14 amino acids. Germline values: CDR1 SGDLS, CDR2 YYNGEE. The V end was cut by 1 base, the J end by 4 bases, with 10 bases between. This CDR3 reads CASSVRADPDTQYF. In nucleotides, the CDR3 is TGTGCCAGCAGCGTAAGGGCAGACCCAGATACGCAGTATTTT.

The chain employs TRBV7-2 and TRBJ2-3, with a tentative D call TRBD2 (6 bases). Trimming shortened V by 3 bases and J by 0 bases, and 13 bases separated the two germline ends. Germline V gene lookup returns CDR1 SGHTA and CDR2 FQGNSA. This CDR3 has 16 residues. CDR3 residues: CASSFPRGASTDTQYF. The CDR3 nucleotides read TGTGCCAGCAGCTTTCCTCGCGGGGCAAGCACAGATACGCAGTATTTT.

This chain uses TRBV18 with TRBJ1-4; tentative D call: TRBD1 (5 bases). The CDR3 runs 13 residues. The germline V gene encodes CDR1 KGHSH and CDR2 LQKENI. Trimming cost V 5 bases and J 8 bases, with 12 bases left between them. CDR3 region: CASSMVGAEKLFF. DNA for the CDR3: TGTGCCAGCTCAATGGTTGGGGCCGAAAAACTGTTTTTT.

J is TRBJ2-3 and V is TRBV5-4; 9 nucleotides line up with TRBD2. The CDR3 runs to 16 residues. V lost 4 bases and J lost 6; bases outside the gene matches: 12. Germline values: CDR1 SGHNT, CDR2 YYREEE (reference sequence). CDR3 coding DNA: TGTGCCAGCAGCACTCCTGAGCGGGGGGTAGTGGATACGCAGTATTTT. It encodes CASSTPERGVVDTQYF.

The chain has TRBV11-3 and TRBJ2-1; 10 bases map to TRBD2. The CDR3 is made up of 14 amino acids. The trim removed 6 bases at V and 5 bases at J, leaving 4 bases unmatched. Germline CDR1 reads SGHNT; CDR2 reads YENEEA. CDR3 amino acids: CASRAGGLHNEQFF. The DNA of the CDR3 is TGTGCCAGCAGAGCGGGGGGGCTTCACAATGAGCAGTTCTTC.

The chain recombines TRBV4-1 with TRBJ2-5; 12 bases agree with TRBD1. Matching the DNA end better, TRBJ2-7 makes the J call doubtful. There are 17 residues in the CDR3. Germline CDR1 MGHRA, CDR2 YSYEKL. CDR3 DNA: TGCGCCAGCAGCCGAGCCCAGAGGGGACAGGGGGCGGGCGAGCAGTACTTC. Protein: CASSRAQRGQGAGEQYF.